Listed here are 6 T cell receptor beta chains from one sample, sequenced in a study of T-cell reconstitution after alpha-beta-depleted transplantation in children. Molecular barcoding with unique molecular identifiers was used for the TCRbeta library. One entry per CDR3 protein results from TCRdb running MiXCR on the PCR reads. Of about 980,000 distinct CDR3 sequences listed, about 29% are singletons. The source material was PBMCs, mostly from graft donor cells, sampled 360 days after TCRalphabeta/CD19-depleted stem cell transplant. Source of these receptors: a boy under two years old who had a stem cell transplant for SCID, so the T cells may come from the graft donor.

This clonotype came up a few times. This sequence joins TRBV4-1 and TRBJ2-5; 9 nucleotides match TRBD2. The CDR3 totals 18 residues. J was trimmed by 0 bases and V by 1 base; bases with no gene match: 9. The germline V gene encodes CDR1 MGHRA and CDR2 YSYEKL. CDR3 bases: TGCGCCAGCAGCCAAGGTCGATTAGCGGGGGCGTACCAAGAGACCCAGTACTTC. The encoded protein is CASSQGRLAGAYQETQYF.

This rearrangement joins TRBV3-1 to TRBJ2-3; 10 bases match TRBD2. V dropped 0 bases and J dropped 4; count of bases not matched to a gene: 4. Per the germline V gene, CDR1 is LGHDT and CDR2 is YNNKEL (reference sequence). This CDR3 is 16 amino acids long. The CDR3 bases are TGTGCCAGCAGCCAAGAAACTAGCGGGAAGGCAGATACGCAGTATTTT. Protein product: CASSQETSGKADTQYF.

Written as DNA, the CDR3 is TGTGCCAGCAGTTTCGGGGAAGGGGGCAATCAGCCCCAGCATTTT. The encoded protein is CASSFGEGGNQPQHF. The V and J genes are TRBV12-3 or TRBV12-4 and TRBJ1-5, with a possible D match to TRBD1 (5 bases). V lost 3 bases to trimming and J lost 2 bases, with 11 bases between them. This CDR3 contains 15 residues.

This clonotype appeared a single time. Sequence at one end of the junction differs from germline and may be a read error. The chain is built from TRBV5-1 and TRBJ2-7, with TRBD1 matching 7 bases. Germline V gene data show CDR1 as SGHRS and CDR2 as YFSETQ. The length of the CDR3 is 8 residues. CDR3 in amino acids: CASSRTGF. The CDR3 region has the DNA TGCGCCAGCAGCCGGACAGGTTTC.

The V and J genes are TRBV4-2 and TRBJ2-6, with D possibly being TRBD1 (5 bases). CDR3 length: 16 amino acids. With 0 bases removed from V and 3 bases from J, the gap between germline ends came to 9 bases. Germline CDR1 reads LGHNA; CDR2 reads YNFKEQ. DNA for the CDR3: TGTGCCAGCAGCCAAGAGTCCAGGGATGGGGCCAACGTCCTGACTTTC. Protein: CASSQESRDGANVLTF.

This clonotype showed up many times. The rearrangement uses TRBV20-1 and TRBJ2-5; D call uncertain. Germline assignment: CDR1 DFQATT and CDR2 SNEGSKA (reference sequence). V lost 3 bases and J 5 bases, leaving 10 bases between the germline ends. This CDR3 has 12 amino acids. CDR3 protein: CSARNKRETQYF. As DNA, the CDR3 is TGCAGTGCTAGGAACAAACGGGAGACCCAGTACTTC.